Sequencing of this T cell receptor beta chain was carried out in a study of T cell responses to AZD1222 COVID-19 vaccine. The method was immunoSEQ multiplex PCR; TCRdb's version includes in-frame clones alone and lacks a portion of them. The sample includes over 110,000 clones, about 93% of them seen just once. In the case of this clone: The antigen is unknown.

Points from the study as a whole: It was only after the peak T cell response that any repertoires were sampled. Unmutated variant regions are reportedly the target of nearly half of TCRs that are spike-specific. White British ancestry dominated among donors, who included more females, and clonal diversity was possibly underestimated.

The CDR3 is made up of 16 amino acids. The ends were cut back, 1 base at V and 0 bases at J, with 10 bases in the middle. Germline V gene sequence: CDR1 LGHDT, CDR2 YNNKEL (reference sequence). The sequencing used peripheral blood, collected on day 0 of AZD1222 vaccination. The clonotype was recovered from an adult in good health. The chain carries TRBV3-1 (or the pseudogene TRBV3-2) and TRBJ1-3; possible D gene TRBD1, 6 bases. The CDR3 spells CASSQGQAYSGNTIYF. CDR3 in DNA: TGTGCCAGCAGCCAAGGACAGGCGTACTCTGGAAACACCATATATTTT.